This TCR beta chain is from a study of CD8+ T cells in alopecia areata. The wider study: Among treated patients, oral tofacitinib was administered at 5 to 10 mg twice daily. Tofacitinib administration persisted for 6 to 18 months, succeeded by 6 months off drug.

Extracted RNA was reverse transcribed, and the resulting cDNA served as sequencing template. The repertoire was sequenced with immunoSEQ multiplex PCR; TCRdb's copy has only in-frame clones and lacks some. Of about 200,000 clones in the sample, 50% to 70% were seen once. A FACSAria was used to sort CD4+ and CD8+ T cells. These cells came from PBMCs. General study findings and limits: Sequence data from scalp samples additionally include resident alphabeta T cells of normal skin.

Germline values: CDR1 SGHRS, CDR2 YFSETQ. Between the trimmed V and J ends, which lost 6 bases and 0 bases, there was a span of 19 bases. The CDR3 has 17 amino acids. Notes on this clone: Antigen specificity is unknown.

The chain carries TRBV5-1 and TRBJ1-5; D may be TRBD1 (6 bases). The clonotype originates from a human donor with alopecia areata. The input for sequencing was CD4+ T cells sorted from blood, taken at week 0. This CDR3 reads CASNKSSDRSSNQPQHF. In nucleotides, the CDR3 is TGCGCCAGCAACAAATCCTCCGACAGGAGTAGCAATCAGCCCCAGCATTTT. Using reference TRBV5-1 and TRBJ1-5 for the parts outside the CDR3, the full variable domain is KAGVTQTPRYLIKTRGQQVTLSCSPISGHRSVSWYQQTPGQGLQFLFEYFSETQRNKGNFPGRFSGRQFSNSRSEMNVSTLELGDSALYLCASNKSSDRSSNQPQHFGDGTRLSIL.